The 11 T cell receptor beta chains reported below all come from one sample, sequenced in a study of cytomegalovirus exposure and HLA in healthy donors. 13 Jbeta primers and 60 Vbeta primers were used for the PCR. The assay was immunoSEQ multiplex PCR, and TCRdb's table has in-frame clones only and misses some. This sample yields 150,000 to 200,000 clones, of which around 75% are seen a single time; 4.7% belongs to the top ten. Input material: PBMCs. The receptors derive from a young man in good health and CMV-seropositive.

This chain uses TRBV6-1 with TRBJ1-1; D is possibly TRBD1 (5 bases). Germline V lookup: CDR1 MNHNS, CDR2 SASEGT. V shed 6 bases and J shed 8 bases, with 16 bases lying between them. This CDR3 contains 13 residues. CDR3 sequence reads: CASSAGISSEAFF. CDR3 nucleotides: TGTGCCAGCAGCGCAGGGATTTCCTCGGAAGCTTTCTTT.

This clone was recorded once. This chain joins TRBV6-6 and TRBJ1-2; TRBD1 matches 8 bases. The CDR3 is made up of 13 amino acids. CDR1 is MNHNY, CDR2 SVGAGI, per germline (reference sequence). V lost 5 bases and J lost 3; bases outside the gene matches: 2. The CDR3 DNA reads TGTGCCAGCAGTGGGACAGGCGACTATGGCTACACCTTC. Translating it yields CASSGTGDYGYTF.

This clone was counted between two and nine times. The J gene is TRBJ2-3, the V gene TRBV9; no clear D. The germline CDR1 and CDR2 sequences are SGDLS and YYNGEE. Trimming took 2 bases from V and 5 from J, leaving 6 bases between them. The CDR3 consists of 12 residues. The CDR3 DNA reads as TGTGCCAGCAGCGTCCCGGGAGATACGCAGTATTTT. Its protein is CASSVPGDTQYF.

The rearrangement links TRBV30 to TRBJ1-2; a weak D match, TRBD1 (5 bases). Germline V gives CDR1 GTSNPN, CDR2 SVGIG (reference sequence). The length of the CDR3 is 13 residues. Deletions cut 4 bases from V and 5 bases from J, with 14 bases between. The chain's CDR3 is CAWTKDTVYGYTF. DNA for the CDR3: TGTGCCTGGACAAAGGACACAGTTTATGGCTACACCTTC.

This chain connects TRBV6-5 to TRBJ1-2; D is ambiguous. The germline gives CDR1 MNHEY, CDR2 SVGAGI. The CDR3 has 14 amino acids. V lost 6 bases to trimming and J lost 0 bases, with 11 bases between them. CDR3 DNA sequence: TGTGCCAGCAGCCCTTACACCGCTAACTATGGCTACACCTTC. Protein product: CASSPYTANYGYTF.

This chain links TRBV6-6 with TRBJ1-5; no reliable D call. Trimming removed 0 bases at V and 2 bases at J, with 5 bases between. This CDR3 comprises 14 residues. From germline, CDR1 is MNHNY and CDR2 SVGAGI (reference sequence). CDR3 amino acids: CASSYSRGNQPQHF. The CDR3 bases are TGTGCCAGCAGTTACTCGAGGGGCAATCAGCCCCAGCATTTT.

This clone was detected a few times. The chain uses TRBV11-2 and TRBJ1-6; no clear D gene. The CDR3 loop spans 13 amino acids. Trimming cost V 0 bases and J 6 bases, with 3 bases left between them. Germline V gene sequence: CDR1 SGHAT, CDR2 FQNNGV. In nucleotides, the CDR3 is TGTGCCAGCAGCTTAGATCGTAATTCACCCCTCCACTTT. Amino acids: CASSLDRNSPLHF. Together with reference TRBV11-2 and TRBJ1-6, the CDR3 gives the full variable domain: EAGVAQSPRYKIIEKRQSVAFWCNPISGHATLYWYQQILGQGPKLLIQFQNNGVVDDSQLPKDRFSAERLKGVDSTLKIQPAKLEDSAVYLCASSLDRNSPLHFGNGTRLTVT.

CDR3 protein: CASSPGLAGGPRGGELFF. The CDR3 nucleotides are TGTGCCAGCAGCCCCGGACTAGCGGGGGGACCAAGGGGCGGGGAGCTGTTTTTT. The chain has TRBV5-6 and TRBJ2-2; 14 bases fit TRBD2. Trimming cost V 4 bases and J 7 bases; bases outside gene matches: 12. Per the germline V gene, CDR1 is SGHDT and CDR2 is YYEEEE. This CDR3 contains 18 residues.

This chain connects TRBV19 to TRBJ2-1, with D perhaps matching TRBD2 (7 bases). CDR1 and CDR2 from the germline V gene are LNHDA and SQIVND (reference sequence). The CDR3 extends over 15 amino acids. The V end lost 4 bases, the J end lost 2 bases, and 12 bases lay between the germline ends. DNA of the CDR3: TGTGCCAGTAGTAAGGGGGGAGGGGCCTACAATGAGCAGTTCTTC. Residues: CASSKGGGAYNEQFF.

V gene TRBV5-1 combines with J gene TRBJ1-1; the match to TRBD1 covers 8 bases. With V trimmed by 3 bases and J by 1 base, 5 bases remained unmatched. This CDR3 comprises 15 residues. Germline CDR1 SGHRS, CDR2 YFSETQ. The CDR3: CASSSTTGANTEAFF. The CDR3 DNA follows: TGCGCCAGCAGCTCGACGACAGGGGCGAACACTGAAGCTTTCTTT.

The chain uses TRBV19 and TRBJ2-5, with 10 bases aligning to TRBD2. This CDR3 contains 17 residues. The J segment lost 4 bases and the V segment lost 3 bases, leaving 11 bases of the junction unmatched. The germline V gene encodes CDR1 LNHDA and CDR2 SQIVND (reference sequence). In DNA, the CDR3 is TGTGCCAGTAGTATCGTCGGGCTAGCGGGAGAGGGAGAGACCCAGTACTTC. Residues: CASSIVGLAGEGETQYF.